This T cell receptor (beta chain) stems from a study of response to subunit inactivated influenza vaccine. General study findings and limits: T cells newly recruited by each seasonal influenza vaccination are few, the authors suggested.

This clonotype was recorded a few times. The antigen remains undetermined. One entry per CDR3 protein, called by TCRdb with MiXCR from the RT-PCR reads. The data contain around 750,000 distinct CDR3 sequences, 20% to 25% of them seen just once; the ten biggest clones take up roughly a tenth. Sequences were derived from PBMCs from blood, sampled 5 to 6 days after vaccination. The TCR comes from a man aged 45-65 years who received an inactivated influenza vaccine.

The CDR3 DNA reads TGTGCCAGCAGCTACACCCTAGCGGGAGCCTTAGATACGCAGTATTTT. Protein: CASSYTLAGALDTQYF. The chain recombines TRBV11-2 with TRBJ2-3, with 10 positions matching TRBD2. CDR3 length: 16 residues. V shed 4 bases and J 5 bases; nucleotides not matched to a gene: 9. Germline CDR1 is SGHAT and CDR2 is FQNNGV.